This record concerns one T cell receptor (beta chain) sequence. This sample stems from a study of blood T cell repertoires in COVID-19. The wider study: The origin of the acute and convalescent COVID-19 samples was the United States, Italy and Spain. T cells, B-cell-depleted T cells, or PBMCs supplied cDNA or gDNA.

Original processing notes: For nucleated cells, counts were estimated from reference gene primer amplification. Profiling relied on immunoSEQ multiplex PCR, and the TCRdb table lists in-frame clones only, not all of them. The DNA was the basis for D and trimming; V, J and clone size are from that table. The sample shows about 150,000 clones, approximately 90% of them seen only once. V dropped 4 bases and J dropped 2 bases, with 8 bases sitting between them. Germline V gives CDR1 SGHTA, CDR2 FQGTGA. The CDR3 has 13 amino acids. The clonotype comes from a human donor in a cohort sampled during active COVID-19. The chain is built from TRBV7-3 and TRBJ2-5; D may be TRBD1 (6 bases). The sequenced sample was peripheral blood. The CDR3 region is CASSWTAQETQYF. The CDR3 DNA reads TGTGCCAGCAGCTGGACAGCACAAGAGACCCAGTACTTC.